The 5 T cell receptor beta chains below were found in one sample sequenced in a study of cytomegalovirus exposure and HLA in healthy donors. Primers included in the PCR were 60 Vbeta and 13 Jbeta primers. Assay: immunoSEQ multiplex PCR; the TCRdb copy retains only in-frame clones and omits some. Altogether about 160,000 clones are present, around 83% being singletons, with the ten largest covering more than 2%. Sequenced input: PBMCs. The origin of the receptors is a man aged 18 to 29 in good health and CMV-seropositive.

The J gene is TRBJ1-1, the V gene TRBV9; D is unclear. Trimming shortened V by 0 bases and J by 1 base, and 7 bases separated the two germline ends. Looked up from germline, CDR1 is SGDLS and CDR2 is YYNGEE. The CDR3 is 14 amino acids. The DNA for the CDR3 is TGTGCCAGCAGCGTAGGGTCCGGGAACACTGAAGCTTTCTTT. It yields the protein CASSVGSGNTEAFF.

This chain connects TRBV4-3 to TRBJ1-6; 7 positions match TRBD1. This CDR3 is 18 amino acids long. With 1 base clipped from V and 10 bases from J, the junction kept 16 bases outside the gene matches. Germline V gene data show CDR1 as LGHNA and CDR2 as YSLEER. This chain's CDR3 is CASSQGSPGTERGSPLHF. The CDR3 DNA follows: TGCGCCAGCAGCCAAGGGAGCCCCGGGACAGAGAGGGGATCACCCCTCCACTTT.

This chain uses TRBV27 with TRBJ1-4; 9 nucleotides align to TRBD1. Losses at the gene ends were 5 bases for V and 5 bases for J; bases not matched to a gene: 3. The CDR3 is 14 amino acids. Looked up from germline, CDR1 is MNHEY and CDR2 is SMNVEV (reference sequence). DNA of the CDR3: TGTGCCAGCAGTAGGGACAGGGCGAATGAAAAACTGTTTTTT. Translated: CASSRDRANEKLFF.

The chain links TRBV6-5 to TRBJ2-4; weak D call: TRBD2 (5 bases). V lost 5 bases and J 2 bases, leaving 10 bases between the germline ends. In germline, CDR1 is MNHEY, CDR2 SVGAGI. The CDR3 is made up of 14 amino acids. CDR3 coding DNA: TGTGCCAGCAGTCGAACCGGGACCAAAAACATTCAGTACTTC. As protein: CASSRTGTKNIQYF.

The rearrangement joins TRBV4-1 to TRBJ2-7; tentative D call: TRBD1 (5 bases). The CDR3 has 14 amino acids. CDR1 is MGHRA and CDR2 is YSYEKL in the germline V gene. With 2 bases removed from V and 2 bases from J, the gap between germline ends came to 10 bases. The CDR3 protein is CASSQTTGAYEQYF. Written as DNA, the CDR3 is TGCGCCAGCAGCCAAACCACAGGAGCCTACGAGCAGTACTTC.